This T cell receptor (beta chain) was recorded in a study of T cells in Graves' hyperthyroidism and ophthalmopathy. Whole-study results and caveats: Prediction of ophthalmopathy progression came a median around 6.1 months pre-onset.

The trim removed 1 base at V and 2 bases at J, leaving 7 bases unmatched. CDR3 size: 17 residues. In germline, CDR1 is MDHEN, CDR2 SYDVKM. RNA transcripts gave rise to amplified TCR beta CDR3 regions. A first-round RT-PCR of the TCR CDR3 used the HTBI primer set. TCRdb passed the multiplex PCR reads through MiXCR, listing each CDR3 protein once. The profile shows 600,000 or so distinct CDR3 sequences, about 17% of them singletons. Newly diagnosed patients aged 18 to 65 had hyperthyroidism of under 2 months' duration. This clonotype occurred a few times. Its antigen remains unidentified. The sample taken for sequencing was blood. This TCR was recovered from a woman in her 30s with Graves' hyperthyroidism. The chain links TRBV28 to TRBJ2-2, with 7 positions matching TRBD1. The CDR3 here is CASSLLLGTDNTGELFF. The DNA for the CDR3 is TGTGCCAGCAGTTTATTACTTGGGACAGATAACACCGGGGAGCTGTTTTTT.